The 26 T cell receptor beta chains given below trace back to one sample, sequenced in a study of blood T cell repertoires in COVID-19. Produced via immunoSEQ multiplex PCR; TCRdb's table is partial and in-frame only. The sample yields fewer than 300,000 clones, 80% to 95% seen once. Sequenced: peripheral blood. The receptors were gathered from a woman aged 30 to 39 with COVID-19, enrolled during active disease.

Remarks on this clone: This specimen includes other DNA sequences encoding the same CDR3. The chain combines TRBV12-3 or TRBV12-4 with TRBJ1-1; D gene unclear. V was shortened by 4 bases and J by 0 bases, with 3 bases between the two germline ends. This CDR3 spans 12 amino acids. For the CDR3, the DNA is TGTGCCAGCAGTTCCGTGAACACTGAAGCTTTCTTT. As protein: CASSSVNTEAFF.

The V gene is TRBV30, the J gene TRBJ1-3; tentative D call: TRBD1 (5 bases). Germline values: CDR1 GTSNPN, CDR2 SVGIG (reference sequence). The CDR3 has 14 residues. Trimming stripped 4 bases from V and 0 bases from J, with 10 bases between. In DNA form, the CDR3 reads TGTGCCTGGACGGCAGGGCGCTCTGGAAACACCATATATTTT. Protein sequence: CAWTAGRSGNTIYF.

V is TRBV6-5 and J is TRBJ2-7, with 7 bases lining up with TRBD2. From germline, CDR1 is MNHEY and CDR2 SVGAGI. This CDR3 comprises 13 residues. V shed 6 bases, J shed 6 bases, and the junction held 8 bases outside the gene matches. This CDR3 reads CASSPPGLTEQYF. Written as DNA, the CDR3 is TGTGCCAGCAGCCCCCCGGGACTAACCGAGCAGTACTTC.

This clone has a handful of counts. The V gene is TRBV7-2, the J gene TRBJ1-3; D remains ambiguous. Germline assignment: CDR1 SGHTA and CDR2 FQGNSA. CDR3 length: 17 amino acids. V was pared by 0 bases and J by 4 bases, with 16 bases between. Here the CDR3 DNA reads TGTGCCAGCAGCTTAGCGTCCGCGCCCTCAGCGGGAAACACCATATATTTT. Encoded protein: CASSLASAPSAGNTIYF. The complete variable domain, with remaining parts taken from reference TRBV7-2 and TRBJ1-3, reads GAGVSQSPSNKVTEKGKDVELRCDPISGHTALYWYRQSLGQGLEFLIYFQGNSAPDKSGLPSDRFSAERTGGSVSTLTIQRTQQEDSAVYLCASSLASAPSAGNTIYFGEGSWLTVV.

The chain links TRBV30 to TRBJ2-2, with 9 nucleotides matching TRBD1. V lost 3 bases to trimming and J lost 3 bases; unmatched junction nucleotides: 11. Germline assignment: CDR1 GTSNPN and CDR2 SVGIG (reference sequence). This CDR3 has 17 residues. The CDR3 region is CAWRVLGQGDYTGELFF. The CDR3 DNA reads as TGTGCCTGGAGGGTTCTGGGACAGGGCGATTACACCGGGGAGCTGTTTTTT.

The CDR3 DNA is TGTGCCAGCAGTTTATCGTCAGGAACCTACGAGCAGTACTTC. It encodes CASSLSSGTYEQYF. J is TRBJ2-7 and V is TRBV28; D is unresolved. The germline V gene has CDR1 MDHEN and CDR2 SYDVKM. The CDR3 consists of 14 residues. V lost 1 base and J lost 2, with 9 bases in between. The variable domain in full, with the rest retrieved from reference TRBV28 and TRBJ2-7, is DVKVTQSSRYLVKRTGEKVFLECVQDMDHENMFWYRQDPGLGLRLIYFSYDVKMKEKGDIPEGYSVSREKKERFSLILESASTNQTSMYLCASSLSSGTYEQYFGPGTRLTVT.

This chain links TRBV9 with TRBJ2-1; D call uncertain. Germline V gene data show CDR1 as SGDLS and CDR2 as YYNGEE. V was cut by 4 bases and J by 0 bases, with 8 bases left in between. The CDR3 is 14 residues long. The CDR3 protein is CASSPTGSYNEQFF. The CDR3 nucleotides are TGTGCCAGCAGCCCCACCGGCTCCTACAATGAGCAGTTCTTC. The complete variable domain, with remaining parts taken from reference TRBV9 and TRBJ2-1, reads DSGVTQTPKHLITATGQRVTLRCSPRSGDLSVYWYQQSLDQGLQFLIQYYNGEERAKGNILERFSAQQFPDLHSELNLSSLELGDSALYFCASSPTGSYNEQFFGPGTRLTVL.

The rearrangement joins TRBV5-1 to TRBJ1-6; 10 nucleotides match TRBD1. Germline CDR1 SGHRS, CDR2 YFSETQ. The CDR3 spans 17 residues. Unmatched junction bases numbered 15, after V lost 4 bases and J lost 11 bases. The CDR3 region is CASSPEGQGPFSPPLHF. The DNA for the CDR3 is TGCGCCAGCAGCCCCGAGGGACAGGGGCCCTTTTCGCCACCCCTCCACTTT. The entire variable domain, with the rest obtained from reference TRBV5-1 and TRBJ1-6, is as follows: KAGVTQTPRYLIKTRGQQVTLSCSPISGHRSVSWYQQTPGQGLQFLFEYFSETQRNKGNFPGRFSGRQFSNSRSEMNVSTLELGDSALYLCASSPEGQGPFSPPLHFGNGTRLTVT.

This chain uses TRBV28 with TRBJ1-6, with TRBD1 identical over 8 bases. CDR1 is MDHEN, CDR2 SYDVKM, per germline. Unmatched junction bases numbered 8, after V lost 6 bases and J lost 13 bases. CDR3 size: 13 residues. CDR3 DNA: TGTGCCAGCAGCCGGACAGGGTCCGCCCCCCTCCACTTT. This sequence encodes CASSRTGSAPLHF.

The chain combines TRBV7-8 with TRBJ2-7, with TRBD2 matching over 8 bases. The CDR3 is 14 residues long. Germline V gene data show CDR1 as SGHVS and CDR2 as FQNEAQ. Trimming at V came to 3 bases and at J to 2 bases, leaving 3 bases not matched to a gene. CDR3 region: CASSFHGGAYEQYF. For the CDR3, the DNA is TGTGCCAGCAGCTTCCACGGGGGGGCCTACGAGCAGTACTTC.

The table lists this clone with a count of one. This chain uses TRBV30 with TRBJ2-2; TRBD2 matches 9 bases. Germline loops: CDR1 GTSNPN, CDR2 SVGIG (reference sequence). The CDR3 sequence is 15 residues long. The ends lost 5 bases at V and 2 bases at J; junction bases unmatched: 6. The CDR3 here is CAWSRLAVNTGELFF. The CDR3 DNA reads as TGTGCCTGGTCGAGACTAGCGGTTAACACCGGGGAGCTGTTTTTT.

J is TRBJ2-5 and V is TRBV5-1; TRBD2 matches at 14 bases. The trim removed 4 bases at V and 0 bases at J, leaving 5 bases unmatched. CDR3 size: 17 residues. The germline V gene has CDR1 SGHRS and CDR2 YFSETQ. CDR3 in amino acids: CASSPGLAGAYQETQYF. The CDR3 nucleotides read TGCGCCAGCAGCCCGGGACTAGCGGGAGCCTACCAAGAGACCCAGTACTTC.

This chain links TRBV5-1 with TRBJ2-5; 8 nucleotides match TRBD1. This CDR3 is 14 amino acids long. The germline V gene has CDR1 SGHRS and CDR2 YFSETQ. V lost 3 bases, J lost 4 bases, and 5 bases stayed unmatched. The DNA of the CDR3 is TGCGCCAGCAGCTCTGGACAGGGACTAGAGACCCAGTACTTC. This encodes CASSSGQGLETQYF.

The rearrangement uses TRBV6-5 and TRBJ1-1, with 7 bases that match TRBD1. Germline V gene data show CDR1 as MNHEY and CDR2 as SVGAGI. J was trimmed by 1 base and V by 8 bases; bases with no gene match: 7. This CDR3 has 14 residues. CDR3: CASQGTVPNTEAFF. CDR3 DNA: TGTGCCAGCCAAGGGACAGTACCGAACACTGAAGCTTTCTTT.

The chain links TRBV27 to TRBJ1-5; perhaps TRBD1 as D (6 bases). The germline V gene has CDR1 MNHEY and CDR2 SMNVEV (reference sequence). There are 13 residues in the CDR3. V lost 8 bases and J 7 bases, leaving 15 bases between the germline ends. In DNA form, the CDR3 reads TGTGCCAGCGGTTGGGGGCTAAGGCAGCCCCAGCATTTT. Residues: CASGWGLRQPQHF.

This chain joins TRBV11-3 and TRBJ2-3; no definite D call. V was clipped by 5 bases and J by 5 bases, with 14 bases between them. This CDR3 spans 14 amino acids. The V gene's germline CDR1 is SGHNT and CDR2 YENEEA. CDR3 sequence (DNA): TGTGCCAGCAGCCCAGGCCCATCCGGAGATACGCAGTATTTT. Its protein product is CASSPGPSGDTQYF.

The rearrangement joins TRBV7-9 to TRBJ2-7; D is possibly TRBD2 (5 bases). The CDR3 has 14 residues. Between the trimmed V and J ends, which lost 0 bases and 7 bases, there was a span of 13 bases. Per the germline V gene, CDR1 is SEHNR and CDR2 is FQNEAQ (reference sequence). In nucleotides, the CDR3 is TGTGCCAGCAGCTTAGCGGGAGATCAAGCGGAGCAGTACTTC. Protein: CASSLAGDQAEQYF.

This chain connects TRBV12-3 or TRBV12-4 to TRBJ2-5; D is possibly TRBD2 (5 bases). The CDR3 loop spans 13 amino acids. V was shortened by 3 bases and J by 0 bases, with 5 bases between the two germline ends. In DNA form, the CDR3 reads TGTGCCAGCAGTTTCGGGAACCAAGAGACCCAGTACTTC. Its protein product is CASSFGNQETQYF.

This rearrangement joins TRBV7-2 to TRBJ2-2; a weak D match, TRBD2 (5 bases). There are 15 residues in the CDR3. Trimming took 2 bases from V and 5 from J, leaving 12 bases between them. CDR1 SGHTA and CDR2 FQGNSA come from the germline V gene. CDR3: CASSLRGRKTGELFF. The DNA for the CDR3 is TGTGCCAGCAGCTTACGGGGAAGGAAGACCGGGGAGCTGTTTTTT.

The chain recombines TRBV5-1 with TRBJ2-3, with TRBD1 as a possible D gene (6 bases). The CDR3 loop spans 15 amino acids. V dropped 0 bases and J dropped 0 bases, with 8 bases sitting between them. Germline loops: CDR1 SGHRS, CDR2 YFSETQ. The CDR3 bases are TGCGCCAGCAGCTTGGACGGGACAAGCACAGATACGCAGTATTTT. Amino acid sequence: CASSLDGTSTDTQYF.

This clone has just one count. This chain joins TRBV2 and TRBJ2-2; D unclear. In germline, CDR1 is SNHLY, CDR2 FYNNEI. CDR3 size: 13 residues. Trimming took off 2 bases at V and 1 base at J, with 2 bases between the two ends. CDR3 sequence (DNA): TGTGCCAGCAGTGAACAGAACACCGGGGAGCTGTTTTTT. It is translated as CASSEQNTGELFF.

This clone was recorded once. The rearrangement uses TRBV11-2 and TRBJ2-7; 8 nucleotides line up with TRBD2. CDR3 length: 15 amino acids. V shed 4 bases, J shed 2 bases, and the junction held 7 bases outside the gene matches. CDR1 and CDR2 (germline): SGHAT, FQNNGV. The CDR3 protein is CASSSSGSPPYEQYF. The CDR3 DNA is TGTGCCAGCAGCTCCAGCGGGAGTCCCCCCTACGAGCAGTACTTC.

The genes are TRBV28 and TRBJ2-1, with TRBD2 matching over 7 bases. Trimming at V came to 3 bases and at J to 5 bases, leaving 7 bases not matched to a gene. The V gene's germline CDR1 is MDHEN and CDR2 SYDVKM. This CDR3 spans 15 amino acids. The CDR3 nucleotides are TGTGCCAGCAGTTTCGGGCTAGCGGCCAACAATGAGCAGTTCTTC. Its protein product is CASSFGLAANNEQFF.

This chain connects TRBV10-1 to TRBJ2-7; 8 bases align to TRBD1. Germline CDR1 and CDR2: WNHNN and SYGVQD (reference sequence). This CDR3 contains 14 residues. With V trimmed by 8 bases and J by 4 bases, 10 bases remained unmatched. Here the CDR3 DNA reads TGCGCCAGCCTACAGACAGGGGTGTTATACGAGCAGTACTTC. Translated, it gives CASLQTGVLYEQYF.

On this clone: This sample also contains other DNA sequences that code for the same CDR3. The chain employs TRBV5-1 and TRBJ2-7; no reliable D call. The CDR3 contains 12 residues. CDR1 is SGHRS and CDR2 is YFSETQ in the germline V gene. V lost 0 bases and J lost 3, with 4 bases in between. Here the CDR3 DNA reads TGCGCCAGCAGCTTGGACAACTACGAGCAGTACTTC. It encodes CASSLDNYEQYF.

The rearrangement joins TRBV10-1 to TRBJ2-1; 8 positions match TRBD1. This CDR3 is built from 16 residues. Germline CDR1 and CDR2: WNHNN and SYGVQD (reference sequence). V lost 3 bases, J lost 12 bases, and 16 bases stayed unmatched. The CDR3 DNA follows: TGCGCCAGCAGTGACGCCGGGACAGGTCCACTCGGTAGGCAGTTCTTC. Encoded protein: CASSDAGTGPLGRQFF.